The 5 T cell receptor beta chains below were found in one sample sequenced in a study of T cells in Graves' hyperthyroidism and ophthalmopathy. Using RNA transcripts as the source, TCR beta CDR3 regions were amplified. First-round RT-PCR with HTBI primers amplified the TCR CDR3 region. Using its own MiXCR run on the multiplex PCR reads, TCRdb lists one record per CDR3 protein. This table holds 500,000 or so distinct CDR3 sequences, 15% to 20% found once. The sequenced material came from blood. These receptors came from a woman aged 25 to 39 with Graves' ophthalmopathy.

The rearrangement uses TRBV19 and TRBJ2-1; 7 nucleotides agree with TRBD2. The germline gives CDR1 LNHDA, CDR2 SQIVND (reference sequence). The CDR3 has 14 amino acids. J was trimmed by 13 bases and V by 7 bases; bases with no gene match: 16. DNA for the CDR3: TGTGCCAGTACCTCCATAGCGGGCGCGGAGACCCAGTTCTTC. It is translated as CASTSIAGAETQFF.

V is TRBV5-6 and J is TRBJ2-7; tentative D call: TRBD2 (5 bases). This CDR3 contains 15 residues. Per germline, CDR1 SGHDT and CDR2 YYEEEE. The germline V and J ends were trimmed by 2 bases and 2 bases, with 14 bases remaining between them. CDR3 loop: CASSFGPGFPYEQYF. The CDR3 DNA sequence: TGTGCCAGCAGCTTTGGGCCGGGATTCCCCTACGAGCAGTACTTC.

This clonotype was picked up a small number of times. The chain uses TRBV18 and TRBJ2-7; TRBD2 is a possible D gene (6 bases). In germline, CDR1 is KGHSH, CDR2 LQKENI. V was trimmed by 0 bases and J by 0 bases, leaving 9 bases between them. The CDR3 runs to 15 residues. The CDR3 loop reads CASSPPAGISYEQYF. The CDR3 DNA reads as TGTGCCAGCTCACCACCAGCGGGCATCTCCTACGAGCAGTACTTC.

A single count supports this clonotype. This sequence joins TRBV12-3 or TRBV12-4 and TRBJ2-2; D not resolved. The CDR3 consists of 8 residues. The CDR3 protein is CVLGELFF. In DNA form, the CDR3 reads TGTGTCCTCGGGGAGCTGTTTTTT.

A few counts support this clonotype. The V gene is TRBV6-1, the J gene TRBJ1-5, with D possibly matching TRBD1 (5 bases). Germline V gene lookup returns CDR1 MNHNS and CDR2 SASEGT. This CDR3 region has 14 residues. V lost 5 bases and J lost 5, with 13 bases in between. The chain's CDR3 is CASSQWGMDQPQHF. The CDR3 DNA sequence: TGTGCCAGCAGTCAATGGGGGATGGATCAGCCCCAGCATTTT.